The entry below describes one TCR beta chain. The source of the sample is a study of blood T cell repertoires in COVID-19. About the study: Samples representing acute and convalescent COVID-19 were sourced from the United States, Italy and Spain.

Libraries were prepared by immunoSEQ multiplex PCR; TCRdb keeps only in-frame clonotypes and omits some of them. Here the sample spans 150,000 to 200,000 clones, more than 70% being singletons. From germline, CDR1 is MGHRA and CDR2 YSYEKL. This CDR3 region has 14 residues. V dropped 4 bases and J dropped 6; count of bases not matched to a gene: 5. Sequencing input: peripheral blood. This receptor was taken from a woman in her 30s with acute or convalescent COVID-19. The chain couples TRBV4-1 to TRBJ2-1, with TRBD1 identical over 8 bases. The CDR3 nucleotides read TGCGCCAGCAGCCTACAGGGGGAAAGCAATGAGCAGTTCTTC. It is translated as CASSLQGESNEQFF.